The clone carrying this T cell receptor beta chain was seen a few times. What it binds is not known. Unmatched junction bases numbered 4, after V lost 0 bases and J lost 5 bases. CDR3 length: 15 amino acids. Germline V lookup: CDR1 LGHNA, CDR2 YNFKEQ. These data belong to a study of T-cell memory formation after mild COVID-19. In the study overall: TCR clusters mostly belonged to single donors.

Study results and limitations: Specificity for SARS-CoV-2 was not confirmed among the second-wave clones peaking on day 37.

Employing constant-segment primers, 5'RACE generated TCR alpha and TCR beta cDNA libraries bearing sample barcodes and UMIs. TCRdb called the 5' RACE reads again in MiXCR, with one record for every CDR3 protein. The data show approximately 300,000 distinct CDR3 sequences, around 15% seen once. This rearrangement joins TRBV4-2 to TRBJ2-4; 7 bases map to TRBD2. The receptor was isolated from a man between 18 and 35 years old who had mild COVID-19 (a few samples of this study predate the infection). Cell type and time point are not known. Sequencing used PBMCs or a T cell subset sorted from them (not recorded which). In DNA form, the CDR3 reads TGTGCCAGCAGCCAAGATTCCCGGGGGGAAAACATTCAGTACTTC. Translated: CASSQDSRGENIQYF.